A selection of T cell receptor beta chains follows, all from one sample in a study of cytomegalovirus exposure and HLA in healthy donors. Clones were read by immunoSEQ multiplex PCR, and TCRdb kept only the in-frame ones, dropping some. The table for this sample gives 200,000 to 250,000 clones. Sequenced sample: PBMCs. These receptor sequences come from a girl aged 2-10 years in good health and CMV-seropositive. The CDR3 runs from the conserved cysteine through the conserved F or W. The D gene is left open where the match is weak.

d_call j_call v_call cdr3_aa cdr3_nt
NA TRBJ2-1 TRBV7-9 CASSLVSSYNEQFF TGTGCCAGCAGCTTAGTTAGCTCCTACAATGAGCAGTTCTTC
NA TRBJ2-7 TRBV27 CASGVRGTAIFYEQYF TGTGCCAGCGGCGTTCGCGGGACAGCTATTTTTTACGAGCAGTACTTC
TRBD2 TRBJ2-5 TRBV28 CASRGTSGRETQYF TGTGCCAGCAGGGGAACTAGCGGGAGAGAGACCCAGTACTTC
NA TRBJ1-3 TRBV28 CASTDTDSGNTIYF TGTGCCAGCACCGACACCGACTCTGGAAACACCATATATTTT
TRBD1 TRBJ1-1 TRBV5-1 CASSFTGGEVNTEAFF TGCGCCAGCAGCTTTACAGGGGGCGAGGTGAACACTGAAGCTTTCTTT
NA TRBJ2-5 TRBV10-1 CASSSGFQETQYF TGCGCCAGCAGTTCAGGCTTTCAAGAGACCCAGTACTTC
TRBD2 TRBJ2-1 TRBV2 CASSGLEVNRFF TGTGCCAGCTCGGGACTAGAGGTCAATCGGTTCTTC
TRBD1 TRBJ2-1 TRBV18 CASSPRDSDNEQFF TGTGCCAGCTCACCACGGGACAGCGACAATGAGCAGTTCTTC
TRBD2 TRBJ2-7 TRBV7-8 CASSLSRLAVPYEQYF TGTGCCAGCAGCTTATCCAGACTAGCGGTTCCCTACGAGCAGTACTTC
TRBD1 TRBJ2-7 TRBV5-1 CASSTNRGWDYEQYF TGCGCCAGCAGCACTAACAGGGGCTGGGACTACGAGCAGTACTTC
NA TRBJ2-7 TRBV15 CATSRETGISDEQYF TGTGCCACCAGCAGAGAAACGGGGATCTCCGACGAGCAGTACTTC
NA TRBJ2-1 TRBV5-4 CASSFTQQATYNEQFF TGTGCCAGCAGCTTTACGCAACAGGCAACCTATAATGAGCAGTTCTTC
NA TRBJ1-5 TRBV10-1 CASSVGGDQPQHF TGCGCCAGCAGTGTTGGGGGGGATCAGCCCCAGCATTTT
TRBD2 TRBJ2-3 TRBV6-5 CASRAPGGSSDTQYF TGTGCCAGCAGAGCCCCCGGCGGGAGTTCGGATACGCAGTATTTT
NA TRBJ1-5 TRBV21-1 CASGYRENQPQHF TGTGCCAGCGGTTACAGGGAGAATCAGCCCCAGCATTTT
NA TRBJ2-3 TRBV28 CASNGGQTLGPTDTQYF TGTGCCAGCAACGGGGGACAGACCCTCGGGCCTACAGATACGCAGTATTTT
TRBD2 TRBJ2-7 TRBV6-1 CASSDGAGRDEQYF TGTGCCAGCAGTGATGGGGCAGGGAGGGACGAGCAGTACTTC
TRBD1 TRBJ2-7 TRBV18 CASSPSRRQGSYEQYF TGTGCCAGCTCACCTTCCCGACGACAGGGATCCTACGAGCAGTACTTC
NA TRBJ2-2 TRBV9 CASSESLNTGELFF TGTGCCAGCAGCGAGAGTCTAAACACCGGGGAGCTGTTTTTT
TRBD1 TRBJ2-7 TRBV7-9 CASRDSSYEQYF TGTGCCAGTAGGGACAGCTCCTACGAGCAGTACTTC
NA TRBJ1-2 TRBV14 CASSQDRSYGYTF TGTGCCAGCAGCCAAGATCGGAGCTATGGCTACACCTTC
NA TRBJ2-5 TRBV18 CASSPRQTETQYF TGTGCCAGCTCACCCAGGCAAACGGAGACCCAGTACTTC
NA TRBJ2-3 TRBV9 CASSPLQGYSDTQYF TGTGCCAGCAGCCCTTTACAGGGATATTCAGATACGCAGTATTTT
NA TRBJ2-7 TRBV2 CASSGSRGSSYEQYF TGTGCCAGCAGTGGAAGTAGGGGCTCCTCCTACGAGCAGTACTTC
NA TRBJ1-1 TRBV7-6 CASSLSDSVTEAFF TGTGCCAGCAGCTTATCGGACAGTGTTACTGAAGCTTTCTTT
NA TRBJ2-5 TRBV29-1 CSVFTIPQETQYF TGCAGCGTTTTCACTATCCCCCAAGAGACCCAGTACTTC
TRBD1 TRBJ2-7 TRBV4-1 CASSPPGQSSYEQYF TGCGCCAGCAGCCCGCCGGGACAGAGCTCCTACGAGCAGTACTTC
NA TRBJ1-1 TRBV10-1 CASSESIGTGEGTEAFF TGCGCCAGCAGTGAGTCGATAGGCACAGGCGAAGGCACTGAAGCTTTCTTT
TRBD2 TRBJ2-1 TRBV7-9 CASSLGTSGSLDNEQFF TGTGCCAGCAGCTTAGGGACTAGCGGGAGTCTAGACAATGAGCAGTTCTTC
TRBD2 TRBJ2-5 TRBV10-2 CASSTSGRLQETQYF TGCGCCAGCTCGACCAGCGGGAGGCTCCAAGAGACCCAGTACTTC
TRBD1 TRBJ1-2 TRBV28 CASSLGQGASYGYTF TGTGCCAGCAGTTTAGGACAGGGGGCGTCATATGGCTACACCTTC
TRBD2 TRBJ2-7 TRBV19 CASSTIAGALYEQYF TGTGCCAGTAGTACGATAGCGGGAGCCCTTTACGAGCAGTACTTC
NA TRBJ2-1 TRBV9 CASSVGPSISSYNEQFF TGTGCCAGCAGCGTAGGGCCTTCAATCAGCTCCTACAATGAGCAGTTCTTC
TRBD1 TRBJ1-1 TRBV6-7 CGQGAAETEAFF TGTGGACAGGGGGCTGCAGAAACTGAAGCTTTCTTT
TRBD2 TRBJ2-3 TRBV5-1 CASTRLAITDTQYF TGCGCCAGCACTCGACTAGCCATCACAGATACGCAGTATTTT
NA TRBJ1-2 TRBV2 CASTLGRTAEYGYTF TGTGCCAGCACCCTAGGCCGGACAGCCGAGTATGGCTACACCTTC
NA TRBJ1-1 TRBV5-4 CASSFGFGGNTEAFF TGTGCCAGCAGCTTTGGTTTCGGCGGGAACACTGAAGCTTTCTTT
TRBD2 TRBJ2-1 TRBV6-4 CASSVSGTSYNEQFF TGTGCCAGCAGTGTTAGCGGGACCTCCTACAATGAGCAGTTCTTC
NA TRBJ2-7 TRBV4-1 CASSQEPGISSYEQYF TGCGCCAGCAGCCAAGAACCAGGGATTAGTTCCTACGAGCAGTACTTC
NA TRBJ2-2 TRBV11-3 CASSPVRTGELFF TGTGCCAGCTCCCCGGTCCGGACCGGGGAGCTGTTTTTT
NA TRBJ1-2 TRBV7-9 CASSLTHPRQDLYGYTF TGTGCCAGCAGCCTCACGCACCCGAGACAGGATCTCTATGGCTACACCTTC